Listed below are T cell receptor beta chains from one sample, sequenced in a study of T-cell reconstitution after alpha-beta-depleted transplantation in children. TCRdb re-called the PCR reads through MiXCR, storing one row per CDR3 protein. The sample records fewer than 450,000 distinct CDR3 sequences, around 15% being singletons. Source: PBMCs, mostly from graft donor cells, taken 360 days after TCRalphabeta/CD19-depleted stem cell transplant. The receptors derive from a male patient aged 2-10 years who had a stem cell transplant for acute lymphoblastic leukemia, so the T cells may come from the graft donor. Both conserved end residues are part of each CDR3. The D gene is left open where the match is weak. Some rows mark clone size as missing; the rest say once, few, many or name a class of expanded clone.

j_call d_call v_call clone_size cdr3_aa cdr3_nt
TRBJ2-1 TRBD2 TRBV5-6 few CASSFPHGRGNEQFF TGTGCCAGCAGCTTCCCGCACGGGAGGGGCAATGAGCAGTTCTTC
TRBJ2-3 . TRBV30 . CAWSVTDTQYF TGTGCCTGGAGTGTAACAGATACGCAGTATTTT
TRBJ2-1 TRBD2 TRBV7-9 few CASSLREGPYNEQFF TGTGCCAGCAGCTTACGGGAGGGCCCGTACAATGAGCAGTTCTTC
TRBJ2-1 TRBD2 TRBV20-1 . CSARLAGGAYNEQFF TGCAGTGCTAGGCTAGCGGGAGGTGCCTACAATGAGCAGTTCTTC
TRBJ2-5 . TRBV27 few CASSPLRWEETQYF TGTGCCAGCAGTCCCCTCAGATGGGAAGAGACCCAGTACTTC
TRBJ2-7 . TRBV12-3/TRBV12-4 few CASSSIDRPRDEQYF TGTGCCAGCAGTTCCATCGACAGGCCTCGGGACGAGCAGTACTTC
TRBJ2-3 . TRBV3-1 . CASSQAGAGLSTDTQYF TGTGCCAGCAGCCAAGCCGGAGCGGGCCTTAGCACAGATACGCAGTATTTT
TRBJ2-1 . TRBV4-3 . CASSQMSQGRYYNEQFF TGCGCCAGCAGCCAGATGTCGCAGGGGCGGTACTACAATGAGCAGTTCTTC
TRBJ2-1 . TRBV4-3 . CASSQGPGDGEQFF TGCGCCAGCAGCCAAGGTCCGGGGGACGGGGAGCAGTTCTTC
TRBJ2-1 TRBD2 TRBV4-3 few CASSQRSAGYGNEQFF TGCGCCAGCAGCCAAAGGTCAGCGGGATATGGAAATGAGCAGTTCTTC
TRBJ2-7 . TRBV20-1 . CSARGGGIAVYEQYF TGCAGTGCTAGGGGAGGGGGGATCGCGGTCTACGAGCAGTACTTC
TRBJ1-2 . TRBV5-1 many CASSLDSNYGYTF TGTGCCAGCAGTTTGGACAGCAACTATGGCTACACCTTC
TRBJ2-3 . TRBV5-6 few CASHVSRGPDTQYF TGTGCCAGCCACGTCTCCAGGGGCCCAGATACGCAGTATTTT
TRBJ2-1 TRBD2 TRBV4-3 few CASSRGLAGTLDNEQFF TGCGCCAGCAGCCGGGGACTAGCGGGAACCCTTGACAATGAGCAGTTCTTC
TRBJ2-7 . TRBV12-3/TRBV12-4 few CASSPGGYNEQYF TGTGCCAGCAGTCCGGGTGGCTACAACGAGCAGTACTTC
TRBJ2-7 . TRBV25-1 . CASTSGTGFYEQYF TGTGCCAGCACCTCCGGGACGGGATTCTACGAGCAGTACTTC
TRBJ2-5 . TRBV20-1 . CSAREFGQGKTQYF TGCAGTGCTAGAGAGTTTGGCCAGGGGAAGACCCAGTACTTC
TRBJ2-7 . TRBV9 many CASSGGTESYEQYF TGTGCCAGCAGTGGGGGGACTGAAAGCTACGAGCAGTACTTC
TRBJ2-2 . TRBV15 . CATYTGDTGELFF TGTGCCACCTACACAGGAGACACCGGGGAGCTGTTTTTT
TRBJ1-5 . TRBV4-1 few CASSQASGVPNQPQHF TGCGCCAGCAGCCAAGCCTCCGGGGTCCCCAATCAGCCCCAGCATTTT
TRBJ1-2 . TRBV10-3 once CAISESKGPLGYTF TGTGCCATCAGTGAGTCGAAGGGACCCCTGGGCTACACCTTC
TRBJ2-5 TRBD2 TRBV28 few CASIPSGGVETQYF TGTGCCAGCATACCTTCGGGGGGAGTTGAGACCCAGTACTTC
TRBJ2-7 . TRBV19 few CASSIGGSSEQYF TGTGCCAGTAGTATAGGAGGGAGCAGCGAGCAGTACTTC
TRBJ1-1 TRBD1 TRBV7-8 . CASNPGQGSPEAFF TGTGCCAGCAACCCGGGACAGGGCTCCCCTGAAGCTTTCTTT
TRBJ2-1 . TRBV7-9 many CASSLAGGSNEQFF TGTGCCAGCAGCTTAGCGGGAGGATCCAATGAGCAGTTCTTC
TRBJ2-1 TRBD2 TRBV29-1 many CSVEDQGRESKNEQFF TGCAGCGTTGAAGATCAAGGGCGGGAGAGTAAAAATGAGCAGTTCTTC
TRBJ2-7 TRBD2 TRBV29-1 many CSVATSGYEQYF TGCAGCGTTGCGACTAGCGGATACGAGCAGTACTTC
TRBJ2-3 TRBD1 TRBV10-3 few CAITPTGGAFNTQYF TGTGCCATAACTCCGACAGGGGGCGCCTTTAATACGCAGTATTTT
TRBJ2-5 TRBD2 TRBV3-1 once CATSQAGVIISGETQYF TGTGCCACCAGCCAAGCGGGGGTAATAATTTCGGGGGAGACCCAGTACTTC
TRBJ1-3 TRBD1 TRBV4-2 . CASSQATGGSGNTIYF TGTGCCAGCAGCCAGGCGACAGGGGGCTCTGGAAACACCATATATTTT
TRBJ2-5 TRBD1 TRBV12-3/TRBV12-4 . CASSSYRGQETQYF TGTGCCAGCAGTTCCTACAGGGGTCAAGAGACCCAGTACTTC
TRBJ2-5 . TRBV11-2 few CASSSSEYQETQYF TGTGCCAGCAGCTCGTCGGAGTACCAAGAGACCCAGTACTTC
TRBJ1-1 TRBD1 TRBV20-1 few CSATDRADTEAFF TGCAGTGCTACCGACAGGGCGGACACTGAAGCTTTCTTT
TRBJ1-1 TRBD1 TRBV29-1 . CSVESYDMETRQGEAFF TGCAGCGTTGAGTCCTATGACATGGAGACCAGACAGGGTGAAGCTTTCTTT
TRBJ2-7 TRBD2 TRBV4-3 . CASSPTSALYEQYF TGCGCCAGCAGCCCCACTAGCGCCCTCTACGAGCAGTACTTC
TRBJ1-1 TRBD1 TRBV5-1 few CASSLDHRGTEAFF TGCGCCAGCAGCTTGGACCACAGGGGCACTGAAGCTTTCTTT
TRBJ1-1 TRBD1 TRBV20-1 . CSLRDRSLNTEAFF TGCAGTTTACGGGACAGGAGTTTGAACACTGAAGCTTTCTTT
TRBJ2-7 . TRBV10-3 few CAISGLTSSYEQYF TGTGCCATCAGCGGGCTTACTAGCTCCTACGAGCAGTACTTC
TRBJ2-7 . TRBV6-1 many CASSPRRGVSYEQYF TGTGCCAGCAGCCCGCGGAGGGGTGTCTCCTACGAGCAGTACTTC
TRBJ2-7 . TRBV6-5 . CASSYWQGPAMYEQYF TGTGCCAGCAGTTACTGGCAGGGGCCGGCGATGTACGAGCAGTACTTC
TRBJ2-7 . TRBV6-1 . CASSVWTVGYEQYF TGTGCCAGCAGTGTGTGGACAGTGGGCTACGAGCAGTACTTC
TRBJ2-2 . TRBV15 few CATSRGAVMTPGELFF TGTGCCACCAGCAGAGGGGCAGTTATGACACCCGGGGAGCTGTTTTTT